This TCR beta chain is from a study of identical twins. TCRdb itself ran the 5' RACE reads through MiXCR, one entry per CDR3 protein. The sample lists 1.5 million to 2 million distinct CDR3 sequences; about 32% were seen once. Study results and limitations: Because invariant MAIT and iNKT cells could be present, zero-insertion analyses could be partly confounded. Among beta out-of-frame sequences, excess sharing between twins appeared weaker.

Germline trimming cut 4 bases from V and 3 bases from J; bases unmatched to any gene: 15. The CDR3 covers 19 residues. The germline V gene has CDR1 SGHAT and CDR2 FQNNGV. This clonotype was observed a few times. What it recognizes is unknown. Sequenced material: cord blood. The sequence was collected from a newborn girl in good health. This sequence joins TRBV11-2 and TRBJ1-4, with 9 positions matching TRBD1. CDR3 bases: TGTGCCAGCAGCTCTATAAAACGGGGACAGGGAGGGGCTAATGAAAAACTGTTTTTT. It yields the protein CASSSIKRGQGGANEKLFF.